This entry lists 32 T cell receptor beta chains sequenced from one sample in a study of blood T cell repertoires in COVID-19. The table came from immunoSEQ multiplex PCR; TCRdb's copy has only in-frame clones and leaves some out. The repertoire holds 150,000 to 200,000 clones, about 80% seen once, with around 7% in the top ten. What was sequenced was peripheral blood. These receptors were obtained from a woman in her 40s with COVID-19, enrolled during active disease.

The rearrangement links TRBV2 to TRBJ1-2; TRBD1 might be the D (6 bases). This CDR3 has 14 amino acids. Germline V gives CDR1 SNHLY, CDR2 FYNNEI. Trimming shortened V by 1 base and J by 4 bases, and 10 bases separated the two germline ends. DNA for the CDR3: TGTGCCAGCAGTGAAGGGACAGCGATCTATGGCTACACCTTC. It encodes CASSEGTAIYGYTF.

Ten or more counts support this clone. The chain is built from TRBV5-4 and TRBJ1-3; TRBD1 might be the D (6 bases). CDR3 length: 14 residues. Trimming took off 4 bases at V and 8 bases at J, with 16 bases between the two ends. Germline V CDR1 and CDR2: SGHNT, YYREEE (reference sequence). In DNA form, the CDR3 reads TGTGCCAGCAGCAATCAGGGGCGCGGAGACACCATATATTTT. This encodes CASSNQGRGDTIYF.

In regard to this clone: An end of the junction does not agree with germline; a read error may underlie this. CDR3 nucleotides: TGTGCCAGCAGTTTAGGAGGGGTTGGGACAGGGGGCCTAGGGTATGGCTACACCTTC. It codes for CASSLGGVGTGGLGYGYTF. The chain has TRBV7-2 and TRBJ1-2, with TRBD1 identical over 12 bases. Per germline, CDR1 SGHTA and CDR2 FQGNSA. The CDR3 has 19 amino acids.

This chain connects TRBV30 to TRBJ2-7; 11 bases align to TRBD2. V lost 3 bases and J lost 3; bases outside the gene matches: 4. The germline V gene encodes CDR1 GTSNPN and CDR2 SVGIG (reference sequence). The CDR3 has 14 residues. The CDR3 DNA reads TGTGCCTGGAGCCGACTAGCGGGAAACTACGAGCAGTACTTC. Translation gives CAWSRLAGNYEQYF. The full variable domain, with the rest looked up from reference TRBV30 and TRBJ2-7, is SQTIHQWPATLVQPVGSPLSLECTVEGTSNPNLYWYRQAAGRGLQLLFYSVGIGQISSEVPQNLSASRPQDRQFILSSKKLLLSDSGFYLCAWSRLAGNYEQYFGPGTRLTVT.

This chain connects TRBV6-2 or TRBV6-3 to TRBJ2-3; 9 bases agree with TRBD2. The length of the CDR3 is 14 residues. The germline CDR1 and CDR2 sequences are MNHEY and SVGEGT. V shed 6 bases, J shed 4 bases, and the junction held 5 bases outside the gene matches. In DNA form, the CDR3 reads TGTGCCAGCAGCCAGGGACTAGCTCCAGATACGCAGTATTTT. The encoded protein is CASSQGLAPDTQYF.

This clone was counted between two and nine times. V and J are TRBV2 and TRBJ1-5; D is possibly TRBD1 (5 bases). Germline CDR1 is SNHLY and CDR2 is FYNNEI. The CDR3 has 15 residues. V was cut by 3 bases and J by 9 bases, with 18 bases left in between. This CDR3 reads CASSEETVLMGPQHF. In DNA form, the CDR3 reads TGTGCCAGCAGTGAGGAGACAGTTTTAATGGGGCCCCAGCATTTT.

The chain has TRBV14 and TRBJ2-7, with D maybe TRBD2 (5 bases). Looked up from germline, CDR1 is SGHDN and CDR2 is FVKESK. This CDR3 has 16 residues. V was cut by 0 bases and J by 5 bases, with 17 bases left in between. CDR3 bases: TGTGCCAGCAGCCAAGATCGAAGAGGGATGGGTGACGAGCAGTACTTC. Its translation is CASSQDRRGMGDEQYF.

V usage is TRBV11-2 and J usage is TRBJ2-3; 8 nucleotides line up with TRBD1. The V and J ends lost 1 base and 2 bases, in that order; junction bases with no gene match: 8. CDR3 size: 17 residues. CDR1 and CDR2 from the germline V gene are SGHAT and FQNNGV. The CDR3 sequence: CASSLAPGQGPTDTQYF. The CDR3 DNA is TGTGCCAGCAGCTTAGCCCCAGGACAGGGCCCCACAGATACGCAGTATTTT.

The chain combines TRBV4-1 with TRBJ2-5; tentative D call: TRBD1 (6 bases). Trimming took off 3 bases at V and 2 bases at J, with 19 bases between the two ends. CDR3 length: 17 amino acids. CDR1 and CDR2 (germline): MGHRA, YSYEKL. This CDR3 reads CASSHGEMDRWQETQYF. Written as DNA, the CDR3 is TGCGCCAGCAGCCATGGAGAGATGGACAGATGGCAAGAGACCCAGTACTTC.

The rearrangement joins TRBV18 to TRBJ2-7; TRBD2 aligns across 8 bases. The CDR3 runs to 14 residues. The V gene's germline CDR1 is KGHSH and CDR2 LQKENI. The V segment lost 1 base and the J segment 4 bases; nucleotides outside the gene matches: 3. The CDR3 DNA reads TGTGCCAGCTCACCACGCGGGGGGTGGTACGAGCAGTACTTC. Amino acids: CASSPRGGWYEQYF.

The rearrangement joins TRBV19 to TRBJ1-5; tentatively, D is TRBD1 (5 bases). The germline gives CDR1 LNHDA, CDR2 SQIVND (reference sequence). Trimming removed 9 bases at V and 4 bases at J, with 16 bases between. This CDR3 has 14 residues. CDR3 sequence reads: CASRTGGRNQPQHF. CDR3 nucleotides: TGTGCCAGCAGGACGGGGGGTCGGAATCAGCCCCAGCATTTT.

The chain carries TRBV5-1 and TRBJ1-1; D is uncertain. Trimming took off 0 bases at V and 0 bases at J, with 6 bases between the two ends. The CDR3 runs to 14 residues. The V gene's germline CDR1 is SGHRS and CDR2 YFSETQ. The DNA for the CDR3 is TGCGCCAGCAGCTTGGTTCAGTTGAACACTGAAGCTTTCTTT. Its translation is CASSLVQLNTEAFF. Filled out from reference TRBV5-1 and TRBJ1-1, the complete variable domain reads KAGVTQTPRYLIKTRGQQVTLSCSPISGHRSVSWYQQTPGQGLQFLFEYFSETQRNKGNFPGRFSGRQFSNSRSEMNVSTLELGDSALYLCASSLVQLNTEAFFGQGTRLTVV.

The rearrangement links TRBV15 to TRBJ2-5; D gene unclear. The V end was cut by 3 bases, the J end by 5 bases, with 7 bases between. Germline CDR1 LNHNV, CDR2 YYDKDF (reference sequence). This CDR3 is 12 amino acids long. CDR3 in amino acids: CATSRTMETQYF. CDR3 sequence (DNA): TGTGCCACCAGCAGGACAATGGAGACCCAGTACTTC.

This chain joins TRBV9 and TRBJ2-5; D is ambiguous. CDR1 and CDR2 (germline): SGDLS, YYNGEE. CDR3 length equals 13 residues. V was shortened by 2 bases and J by 4 bases, with 9 bases between the two germline ends. CDR3 DNA sequence: TGTGCCAGCAGCGTGGGTACGGGAGAGACCCAGTACTTC. Translation gives CASSVGTGETQYF.

The chain links TRBV7-9 to TRBJ1-1; no reliable D call. V lost 1 base and J lost 4, with 10 bases in between. Germline lookup yields CDR1 SEHNR and CDR2 FQNEAQ (reference sequence). The CDR3 is 14 residues long. CDR3 sequence (DNA): TGTGCCAGCAGCTTAGGGGAGGTTCCCACTGAAGCTTTCTTT. This encodes CASSLGEVPTEAFF. Full variable domain (rest looked up from reference TRBV7-9 and TRBJ1-1): DTGVSQNPRHKITKRGQNVTFRCDPISEHNRLYWYRQTLGQGPEFLTYFQNEAQLEKSRLLSDRFSAERPKGSFSTLEIQRTEQGDSAMYLCASSLGEVPTEAFFGQGTRLTVV.

The J gene is TRBJ2-7, the V gene TRBV6-1; D may be TRBD1 (6 bases). The CDR3 is 14 amino acids. Germline V gene sequence: CDR1 MNHNS, CDR2 SASEGT. Between the trimmed V and J ends, which lost 2 bases and 0 bases, there was a span of 8 bases. CDR3 nucleotide sequence: TGTGCCAGCAGTGAACAGGGGTTCTCCTACGAGCAGTACGTC. Its translation: CASSEQGFSYEQYV.

The chain employs TRBV2 and TRBJ1-2, with TRBD1 matching 7 bases. The V gene's germline CDR1 is SNHLY and CDR2 FYNNEI. Trimming took 6 bases from V and 9 from J; bases not matched to a gene: 7. This CDR3 is 12 amino acids long. The CDR3 DNA reads TGTGCCAGCAGGCCAGGGGGGTATAGCTACACCTTC. As protein: CASRPGGYSYTF.

The chain uses TRBV10-3 and TRBJ2-7; 15 nucleotides align to TRBD2. The CDR3 length is 17 residues. The V segment lost 4 bases and the J segment 3 bases; nucleotides outside the gene matches: 7. Germline assignment: CDR1 ENHRY and CDR2 SYGVKD. For the CDR3, the DNA is TGTGCCATCAGTGGGGGGGGACTAGCGGGAGGTCTCTACGAGCAGTACTTC. Translating gives CAISGGGLAGGLYEQYF.

J is TRBJ1-1 and V is TRBV12-3 or TRBV12-4; maybe TRBD1 (5 bases). CDR3 size: 13 residues. The V gene lost 5 bases and the J gene lost 7 bases, with 14 bases spanning the gap. CDR3 nucleotide sequence: TGTGCCAGCAGTCTCCTGTGGGGGGATGAAGCTTTCTTT. Protein product: CASSLLWGDEAFF.

The genes are TRBV4-1 and TRBJ2-5, with 9 bases identical to TRBD1. The ends lost 2 bases at V and 2 bases at J; junction bases unmatched: 21. CDR1 MGHRA and CDR2 YSYEKL come from the germline V gene. The CDR3 covers 21 residues. This CDR3 is CASSQYPNTDRGSSPQETQYF. The CDR3 DNA reads TGCGCCAGCAGCCAATACCCAAATACGGACAGGGGCTCCTCCCCACAAGAGACCCAGTACTTC.

The chain recombines TRBV10-1 with TRBJ2-3; D is perhaps TRBD2 (6 bases). The germline V gene has CDR1 WNHNN and CDR2 SYGVQD (reference sequence). Trimming cost V 5 bases and J 0 bases, with 9 bases left between them. The CDR3 is 14 residues long. CDR3 in amino acids: CASSYSGSTDTQYF. The DNA for the CDR3 is TGCGCCAGCAGTTATAGCGGTAGCACAGATACGCAGTATTTT.

CDR3 coding DNA: TGTGCCAGCAGAACGACAGGGGGCAGGGAAGCTTTCTTT. Its translation is CASRTTGGREAFF. The rearrangement joins TRBV5-4 to TRBJ1-1; 10 bases line up with TRBD1. The V segment lost 5 bases and the J segment 8 bases; nucleotides outside the gene matches: 6. Per the germline V gene, CDR1 is SGHNT and CDR2 is YYREEE (reference sequence). The CDR3 extends over 13 amino acids. Supplemented by reference TRBV5-4 and TRBJ1-1, the full variable domain reads ETGVTQSPTHLIKTRGQQVTLRCSSQSGHNTVSWYQQALGQGPQFIFQYYREEENGRGNFPPRFSGLQFPNYSSELNVNALELDDSALYLCASRTTGGREAFFGQGTRLTVV.

The chain joins TRBV4-1 to TRBJ1-2; TRBD1 might be the D (6 bases). Per germline, CDR1 MGHRA and CDR2 YSYEKL. The CDR3 loop spans 14 amino acids. V lost 4 bases, J lost 5 bases, and 14 bases lay in between. The CDR3 DNA reads as TGCGCCAGCAGCCCGGACAGCCCGGGGTATGGCTACACCTTC. This encodes CASSPDSPGYGYTF.

V usage is TRBV6-5 and J usage is TRBJ2-3; 8 nucleotides align to TRBD1. The length of the CDR3 is 16 residues. Trimming removed 0 bases from V and 1 base from J; junction bases left unmatched: 3. CDR1 and CDR2 from the germline V gene are MNHEY and SVGAGI. This chain's CDR3 is CASSYSPGQGTDTQYF. CDR3 bases: TGTGCCAGCAGTTACTCGCCGGGACAGGGCACAGATACGCAGTATTTT.

The V gene is TRBV14, the J gene TRBJ2-5; D remains unclear. V dropped 6 bases and J dropped 0 bases, with 2 bases sitting between them. The CDR3 sequence is 11 residues long. Germline V CDR1 and CDR2: SGHDN, FVKESK. The chain's CDR3 is CASSNQETQYF. In nucleotides, the CDR3 is TGTGCCAGCAGTAACCAAGAGACCCAGTACTTC.

The DNA of the CDR3 is TGTGCCAGCATCAGTTCGCTAGCGGGAGAAAGCTCCTACAATGAGCAGTTCTTC. It yields the protein CASISSLAGESSYNEQFF. This chain links TRBV27 with TRBJ2-1; 10 nucleotides line up with TRBD2. The J segment lost 0 bases and the V segment lost 7 bases, leaving 12 bases of the junction unmatched. There are 18 residues in the CDR3. Germline assignment: CDR1 MNHEY and CDR2 SMNVEV (reference sequence).

The rearrangement joins TRBV5-4 to TRBJ2-7; D is unclear. Germline CDR1 and CDR2: SGHNT and YYREEE (reference sequence). There are 13 residues in the CDR3. V was trimmed by 0 bases and J by 2 bases, leaving 6 bases between them. CDR3: CASSLDRAYEQYF. The DNA of the CDR3 is TGTGCCAGCAGCTTGGACAGAGCCTACGAGCAGTACTTC.

This clone was seen a single time. V gene TRBV11-1 combines with J gene TRBJ1-2, with unresolved D. V lost 5 bases, J lost 2 bases, and 18 bases lay in between. CDR1 and CDR2 (germline): SGHAT, FQDESV (reference sequence). The CDR3 sequence is 16 residues long. DNA of the CDR3: TGTGCCAGCAGCCCTGAAAGCGGGAGATCGAACTATGGCTACACCTTC. Translation: CASSPESGRSNYGYTF.

The chain has TRBV6-5 and TRBJ2-5; tentative D call: TRBD2 (7 bases). The CDR3 is made up of 16 amino acids. Trimming cost V 2 bases and J 7 bases, with 20 bases left between them. Germline CDR1 reads MNHEY; CDR2 reads SVGAGI. CDR3 protein: CASSYGGSGGVGTQYF. CDR3 DNA sequence: TGTGCCAGCAGTTACGGGGGGTCGGGGGGCGTCGGGACCCAGTACTTC.

V and J are TRBV7-9 and TRBJ1-1, with a weak D call TRBD1 (6 bases). The CDR3 spans 16 residues. V was trimmed by 3 bases and J by 4 bases, leaving 18 bases between them. The germline V gene encodes CDR1 SEHNR and CDR2 FQNEAQ (reference sequence). The CDR3 DNA follows: TGTGCCAGCAGCTTCGGACAGTCCTACCCGCCCACTGAAGCTTTCTTT. It encodes CASSFGQSYPPTEAFF.

J is TRBJ2-1 and V is TRBV4-2; TRBD2 matches at 14 bases. From germline, CDR1 is LGHNA and CDR2 YNFKEQ. V lost 3 bases, J lost 8 bases, and 9 bases stayed unmatched. The CDR3 is 17 amino acids. The CDR3 reads CASSQLGTSGSRDEQFF. CDR3 coding DNA: TGTGCCAGCAGCCAGTTAGGGACTAGCGGGAGTAGGGATGAGCAGTTCTTC.

The chain employs TRBV14 and TRBJ2-1; 8 nucleotides align to TRBD1. Per the germline V gene, CDR1 is SGHDN and CDR2 is FVKESK. CDR3 size: 15 residues. Germline trimming cut 5 bases from V and 3 bases from J; bases unmatched to any gene: 6. The CDR3 nucleotides are TGTGCCAGCAGCAACCGACAGGGGATCTACAATGAGCAGTTCTTC. It specifies CASSNRQGIYNEQFF.